The T cell receptor beta chain described here comes from a study of CD8 T cells in Susac syndrome. The germline V gene has CDR1 LNHDA and CDR2 SQIVND (reference sequence). Trimming left V 5 bases short and J 4 bases short, with 10 bases between. CDR3 length: 13 amino acids. Sequencing targeted TCR beta in blood CD8+ and CD4+ T cells. With random hexamers, 0.5 to 1 ug RNA was reverse transcribed. TCRdb fed the immunoSEQ multiplex PCR reads into MiXCR, producing one record per CDR3 protein. The top ten clones hold roughly 0.092% of a sample with some 120,000 distinct CDR3 sequences, around 94% of them seen once.

Sequenced input: CD4+ T cells from PBMCs. The sequence derives from a human donor in good health. The chain employs TRBV19 and TRBJ2-3, with D perhaps TRBD1 or TRBD2 (5 bases each). CDR3: CASSFRDPDTQYF. For the CDR3, the DNA is TGTGCCAGTAGTTTCCGGGACCCAGATACGCAGTATTTT.